These 21 T cell receptor beta chains came from one sample sequenced in a study of T cell changes during pregnancy in multiple sclerosis. Produced via immunoSEQ multiplex PCR; TCRdb's table is partial and in-frame only. The table includes some 140,000 clones, 96% detected once. Sequencing was performed on peripheral blood, taken after pregnancy. Receptors originate from a female donor with multiple sclerosis, enrolled in a pregnancy study.

The rearrangement links TRBV6-6 to TRBJ2-1; 9 nucleotides agree with TRBD2. Germline V gene data show CDR1 as MNHNY and CDR2 as SVGAGI (reference sequence). V gave up 0 bases and J gave up 8 bases; unmatched junction bases: 8. The CDR3 covers 16 residues. CDR3: CASSYSTSGRSHEQFF. The CDR3 nucleotides read TGTGCCAGCAGTTACTCGACCAGCGGGAGGTCCCATGAGCAGTTCTTC.

The rearrangement uses TRBV28 and TRBJ2-7; D is perhaps TRBD1 (5 bases). Germline-derived CDR1 and CDR2 are MDHEN and SYDVKM. The CDR3 has 15 amino acids. V shed 7 bases and J shed 2 bases, with 18 bases lying between them. CDR3 region: CASTQGTGVPYEQYF. The CDR3 region has the DNA TGTGCCAGCACCCAGGGAACAGGAGTTCCCTACGAGCAGTACTTC. Complete variable domain (other parts from reference TRBV28 and TRBJ2-7): DVKVTQSSRYLVKRTGEKVFLECVQDMDHENMFWYRQDPGLGLRLIYFSYDVKMKEKGDIPEGYSVSREKKERFSLILESASTNQTSMYLCASTQGTGVPYEQYFGPGTRLTVT.

The chain employs TRBV15 and TRBJ1-5; 9 positions match TRBD1. V dropped 1 base and J dropped 7; count of bases not matched to a gene: 5. CDR3 length: 15 amino acids. Germline loops: CDR1 LNHNV, CDR2 YYDKDF (reference sequence). CDR3 in DNA: TGTGCCACCAGCAGAGGAGGGACAGGGAGGCAGCCCCAGCATTTT. This codes for CATSRGGTGRQPQHF. Variable domain in full (rest from reference TRBV15 and TRBJ1-5): DAMVIQNPRYQVTQFGKPVTLSCSQTLNHNVMYWYQQKSSQAPKLLFHYYDKDFNNEADTPDNFQSRRPNTSFCFLDIRSPGLGDTAMYLCATSRGGTGRQPQHFGDGTRLSIL.

The CDR3 loop reads CASSLNPGQGKAFF. CDR3 in DNA: TGTGCCAGCAGTCTCAATCCGGGACAGGGGAAAGCTTTCTTT. The chain combines TRBV28 with TRBJ1-1; TRBD1 aligns across 10 bases. CDR3 length: 14 residues. Trimming at V came to 5 bases and at J to 9 bases, leaving 9 bases not matched to a gene. The germline V gene encodes CDR1 MDHEN and CDR2 SYDVKM.

This clone came up once. The CDR3 region is CASSLRWTAKDTGELFF. The CDR3 DNA is TGTGCCAGCAGCCTCCGATGGACAGCTAAAGACACCGGGGAGCTGTTTTTT. V is TRBV7-9 and J is TRBJ2-2; possible D gene TRBD1, 6 bases. The CDR3 consists of 17 residues. CDR1 SEHNR and CDR2 FQNEAQ come from the germline V gene (reference sequence). The V end lost 5 bases, the J end lost 3 bases, and 19 bases lay between the germline ends.

The rearrangement joins TRBV30 to TRBJ2-3; D not resolved. This CDR3 has 12 residues. V shed 4 bases and J shed 9 bases, with 14 bases lying between them. Germline CDR1 GTSNPN, CDR2 SVGIG (reference sequence). Here the CDR3 DNA reads TGTGCCTGGACCTCAGGCCCAGCCACGCAGTATTTT. Protein product: CAWTSGPATQYF.

This chain connects TRBV2 to TRBJ2-1, with D possibly being TRBD2 (5 bases). The germline V gene has CDR1 SNHLY and CDR2 FYNNEI. CDR3 size: 15 residues. V was cut by 7 bases and J by 7 bases, with 20 bases left in between. CDR3 amino acids: CASNPSGLPGNEQFF. The CDR3 coding sequence is TGTGCCAGCAACCCTTCCGGGTTACCGGGGAATGAGCAGTTCTTC. Full variable domain (missing parts from reference TRBV2 and TRBJ2-1): EPEVTQTPSHQVTQMGQEVILRCVPISNHLYFYWYRQILGQKVEFLVSFYNNEISEKSEIFDDQFSVERPDGSNFTLKIRSTKLEDSAMYFCASNPSGLPGNEQFFGPGTRLTVL.

This clone was observed a handful of times. The gene calls are TRBV4-1 and TRBJ2-7; D might be TRBD1 (6 bases). Germline values: CDR1 MGHRA, CDR2 YSYEKL. The ends were cut back, 3 bases at V and 0 bases at J, with 9 bases in the middle. This CDR3 spans 14 amino acids. In DNA, the CDR3 is TGCGCCAGCAGCCAGACAGGAGGCTCCTACGAGCAGTACTTC. Protein sequence: CASSQTGGSYEQYF.

The V and J genes are TRBV2 and TRBJ1-2, with D possibly TRBD1 on 5 matching bases. This CDR3 contains 14 residues. Germline V gene lookup returns CDR1 SNHLY and CDR2 FYNNEI. The V gene lost 0 bases and the J gene lost 5 bases, with 10 bases spanning the gap. CDR3 amino acids: CASSEADKGYGYTF. CDR3 bases: TGTGCCAGCAGTGAAGCGGACAAAGGGTATGGCTACACCTTC.

This clone was seen a single time. The V call is TRBV27, the J call TRBJ1-2, with 8 nucleotides matching TRBD1. Germline V gene data show CDR1 as MNHEY and CDR2 as SMNVEV (reference sequence). The CDR3 is made up of 16 amino acids. The trim removed 8 bases at V and 5 bases at J, leaving 16 bases unmatched. The CDR3 coding sequence is TGTGCCAGCGGCCCAAATGCAGGGGGCTATGCATATGGCTACACCTTC. Translating gives CASGPNAGGYAYGYTF.

This clone is a singleton in its sample. The V and J genes are TRBV5-1 and TRBJ2-1; D not resolved. V was shortened by 4 bases and J by 2 bases, with 13 bases between the two germline ends. Germline V gene sequence: CDR1 SGHRS, CDR2 YFSETQ. The CDR3 covers 15 residues. CDR3 DNA sequence: TGCGCCAGCAGCGTGGACGTGCCAGCCTACAATGAGCAGTTCTTC. Translation: CASSVDVPAYNEQFF.

CDR3 amino acids: CASSSDRENYGYTF. The CDR3 DNA follows: TGTGCCAGCAGCTCGGACAGAGAGAACTATGGCTACACCTTC. The chain is built from TRBV7-2 and TRBJ1-2, with D maybe TRBD1 (6 bases). This CDR3 contains 14 residues. The V gene lost 4 bases and the J gene lost 2 bases, with 11 bases spanning the gap. CDR1 and CDR2 from the germline V gene are SGHTA and FQGNSA.

The rearrangement uses TRBV9 and TRBJ1-2; 9 bases are a match to TRBD1. Germline V gene data show CDR1 as SGDLS and CDR2 as YYNGEE. The CDR3 has 14 residues. J was trimmed by 8 bases and V by 3 bases; bases with no gene match: 8. The CDR3, as DNA: TGTGCCAGCAGCGCCTGGGACAGGGCGGGGGGCTACACCTTC. Translating it yields CASSAWDRAGGYTF. Filled out from reference TRBV9 and TRBJ1-2, the complete variable domain reads DSGVTQTPKHLITATGQRVTLRCSPRSGDLSVYWYQQSLDQGLQFLIQYYNGEERAKGNILERFSAQQFPDLHSELNLSSLELGDSALYFCASSAWDRAGGYTFGSGTRLTVV.

V is TRBV27 and J is TRBJ2-3; 9 nucleotides agree with TRBD2. Germline CDR1 reads MNHEY; CDR2 reads SMNVEV (reference sequence). This CDR3 region has 15 residues. V dropped 3 bases and J dropped 5; count of bases not matched to a gene: 6. CDR3 in amino acids: CASSFGGRAVDTQYF. The CDR3 coding sequence is TGTGCCAGCAGTTTTGGCGGGAGGGCCGTAGATACGCAGTATTTT.

The rearrangement links TRBV29-1 to TRBJ1-1, with 7 nucleotides matching TRBD1. The V gene end was trimmed by 6 bases and the J gene end by 0 bases; junction bases not matched to a gene: 7. The CDR3 runs 14 residues. Germline lookup yields CDR1 SQVTM and CDR2 ANQGSEA. The CDR3 reads CSVGVGGMNTEAFF. The CDR3 coding sequence is TGCAGCGTCGGAGTAGGGGGCATGAACACTGAAGCTTTCTTT.

This chain links TRBV19 with TRBJ2-7; 11 bases align to TRBD2. The germline CDR1 and CDR2 sequences are LNHDA and SQIVND (reference sequence). The CDR3 runs to 15 residues. V lost 5 bases to trimming and J lost 2 bases; unmatched junction nucleotides: 5. The CDR3: CASSLISGRAYEQYF. The CDR3 DNA reads as TGTGCCAGTAGTCTCATTAGCGGGAGGGCCTACGAGCAGTACTTC.

The chain employs TRBV6-5 and TRBJ2-6; a possible D gene is TRBD2 (6 bases). Germline assignment: CDR1 MNHEY and CDR2 SVGAGI. This CDR3 is 14 amino acids long. With 8 bases removed from V and 2 bases from J, the gap between germline ends came to 10 bases. CDR3: CASAPGAGANVLTF. The CDR3 DNA is TGTGCCAGCGCGCCGGGGGCTGGGGCCAACGTCCTGACTTTC.

The chain couples TRBV2 to TRBJ2-1, with D maybe TRBD2 (6 bases). The CDR3 runs 16 residues. Trimming took off 6 bases at V and 3 bases at J, with 18 bases between the two ends. Germline V gives CDR1 SNHLY, CDR2 FYNNEI. The CDR3 region has the DNA TGTGCCAGCAGGCCTGGACTACGACGGGACTACAATGAGCAGTTCTTC. Protein sequence: CASRPGLRRDYNEQFF. Filled out from reference TRBV2 and TRBJ2-1, the complete variable domain reads EPEVTQTPSHQVTQMGQEVILRCVPISNHLYFYWYRQILGQKVEFLVSFYNNEISEKSEIFDDQFSVERPDGSNFTLKIRSTKLEDSAMYFCASRPGLRRDYNEQFFGPGTRLTVL.

This clone was seen just once. The chain employs TRBV10-3 and TRBJ2-6; perhaps TRBD2 as D (6 bases). This CDR3 comprises 15 residues. V was pared by 5 bases and J by 4 bases, with 12 bases between. Germline values: CDR1 ENHRY, CDR2 SYGVKD. Here the CDR3 DNA reads TGTGCCATCAGTACAGGCGCGGGAGGGGCCAACGTCCTGACTTTC. It specifies CAISTGAGGANVLTF.

The genes are TRBV28 and TRBJ2-3; 7 bases agree with TRBD2. The CDR3 sequence is 15 residues long. V shed 3 bases, J shed 4 bases, and the junction held 7 bases outside the gene matches. Per the germline V gene, CDR1 is MDHEN and CDR2 is SYDVKM. The CDR3 is CASSFGGSSPDTQYF. The CDR3 DNA follows: TGTGCCAGCAGTTTTGGCGGGAGTAGCCCAGATACGCAGTATTTT.

The chain recombines TRBV27 with TRBJ2-2; D remains ambiguous. This CDR3 is 14 amino acids long. V was shortened by 2 bases and J by 3 bases, with 7 bases between the two germline ends. Germline V lookup: CDR1 MNHEY, CDR2 SMNVEV (reference sequence). This chain's CDR3 is CASSLGPYTGELFF. The CDR3 DNA reads as TGTGCCAGCAGTTTAGGGCCGTACACCGGGGAGCTGTTTTTT.